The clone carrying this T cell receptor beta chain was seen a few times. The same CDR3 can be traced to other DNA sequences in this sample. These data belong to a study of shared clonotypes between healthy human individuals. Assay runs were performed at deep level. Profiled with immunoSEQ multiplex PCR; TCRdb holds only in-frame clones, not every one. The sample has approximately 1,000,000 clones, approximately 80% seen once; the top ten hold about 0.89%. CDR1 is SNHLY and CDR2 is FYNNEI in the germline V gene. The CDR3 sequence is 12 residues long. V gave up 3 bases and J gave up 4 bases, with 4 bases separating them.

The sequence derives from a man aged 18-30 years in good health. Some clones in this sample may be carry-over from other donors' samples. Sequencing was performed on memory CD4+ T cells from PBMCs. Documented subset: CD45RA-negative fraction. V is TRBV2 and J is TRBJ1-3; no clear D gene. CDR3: CASSDRGNTIYF. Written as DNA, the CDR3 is TGTGCCAGCAGTGATAGGGGAAACACCATATATTTT.